Following are 30 T cell receptor beta chains from one sample sequenced in a study of Graves' ophthalmopathy and Graves' hyperthyroidism. Using RNA transcripts, the TCR beta CDR3 regions were amplified. HTBI primers primed a first-round RT-PCR, and a second-round multiplex PCR followed. TCRdb analysed the multiplex PCR reads with MiXCR anew, one entry per CDR3 protein. Of about 740,000 distinct CDR3 sequences listed, 40% were seen once; the top ten hold 44%. Sample: peripheral blood. These receptor sequences come from an adult man with Graves' ophthalmopathy.

V and J are TRBV20-1 and TRBJ1-1; D is perhaps TRBD1 (6 bases). The germline CDR1 and CDR2 sequences are DFQATT and SNEGSKA (reference sequence). This CDR3 has 13 residues. Trimming left V 3 bases short and J 7 bases short, with 15 bases between. CDR3 nucleotide sequence: TGCAGTGCTAGTGGCGGGGACAAGAATGAAGCTTTCTTT. It encodes CSASGGDKNEAFF.

The sample holds one count of this clonotype. The chain combines TRBV25-1 with TRBJ1-1; D is unclear. CDR1 MGHDK and CDR2 SYGVNS come from the germline V gene. The CDR3 is 13 amino acids. V was trimmed by 9 bases and J by 1 base, leaving 12 bases between them. The DNA for the CDR3 is TGTGCCAGTCAGGACGGTTGGAACACTGAAGCTTTCTTT. It codes for CASQDGWNTEAFF.

Note on this clonotype: A much larger clone lies one base from this, so it may be a read error. The conserved phenylalanine or tryptophan normally closing the CDR3 is absent here, so this likely arose from a read error. The chain joins TRBV29-1 to TRBJ1-3; D unclear. The CDR3 runs to 14 residues. Germline V gene data show CDR1 as SQVTM and CDR2 as ANQGSEA. V was shortened by 2 bases and J by 0 bases, with 8 bases between the two germline ends. This CDR3 is CSVEFVGSGNTIYL. CDR3 DNA sequence: TGCAGCGTTGAATTTGTGGGCTCTGGAAACACCATATATCTT.

A remark on this clonotype: The junction shows a germline mismatch at one end, possibly a read error. The rearrangement links TRBV24-1 to TRBJ1-1, with TRBD1 as a possible D gene (6 bases). Germline V gene lookup returns CDR1 KGHDR and CDR2 SFDVKD. This CDR3 region has 14 residues. CDR3 coding DNA: TGTGCCAGCAGTTTCCGGGGGCTTTGGACTGAAGCTTTCTTT. Its protein is CASSFRGLWTEAFF.

This clonotype was seen a few times. The chain has TRBV29-1 and TRBJ2-3, with unresolved D. In germline, CDR1 is SQVTM, CDR2 ANQGSEA. The CDR3 is 10 amino acids. V lost 7 bases and J lost 6, with 8 bases in between. CDR3 nucleotide sequence: TGCAGCGGCCTCCAGGATACGCAGTATTTT. It encodes CSGLQDTQYF.

This clonotype was counted at least ten times. CDR3 nucleotides: TGTGCCAGCAGCTTCCATGTCTCGGACAGGTCGGGGTACGAGCAGTACTTC. Protein: CASSFHVSDRSGYEQYF. The chain has TRBV7-9 and TRBJ2-7; 7 bases map to TRBD1. Germline CDR1 is SEHNR and CDR2 is FQNEAQ (reference sequence). V dropped 3 bases and J dropped 4; count of bases not matched to a gene: 15. This CDR3 spans 17 amino acids.

This clonotype was found a few times. The rearrangement links TRBV30 to TRBJ1-5; the D gene is possibly TRBD1 (6 bases). This CDR3 comprises 13 residues. Germline lookup yields CDR1 GTSNPN and CDR2 SVGIG (reference sequence). Trimming left V 2 bases short and J 4 bases short, with 9 bases between. CDR3 nucleotide sequence: TGTGCCTGGAGTATACAGGGAAATCAGCCCCAGCATTTT. Translated, it gives CAWSIQGNQPQHF.

The chain uses TRBV6-1 and TRBJ1-2; TRBD1 matches 7 bases. J lost 3 bases, V lost 8 bases, and 6 bases had no gene match. Germline values: CDR1 MNHNS, CDR2 SASEGT. The CDR3 has 13 amino acids. The CDR3 is CASGETGHYGYTF. For the CDR3, the DNA is TGTGCCAGCGGGGAGACAGGGCACTATGGCTACACCTTC.

As to this clonotype: One end of the junction varies from germline; a read error may be responsible. V is TRBV10-2 and J is TRBJ1-1; D is perhaps TRBD1 (6 bases). Germline lookup yields CDR1 WSHSY and CDR2 SAAADI. CDR3 length: 16 amino acids. The CDR3 nucleotides are TGTGCCAGCTCATCTCGTCCGACAGGAATGGACACTGAAGCTTTCTTT. It translates to CASSSRPTGMDTEAFF.

CDR3 coding DNA: TGTGCCAGCAGTCAAGCTAGCGAGAACACTGAAGCTTTCTTT. This sequence encodes CASSQASENTEAFF. The chain recombines TRBV25-1 with TRBJ1-1; D uncertain. From germline, CDR1 is MGHDK and CDR2 SYGVNS. There are 14 residues in the CDR3. Trimming took off 5 bases at V and 1 base at J, with 11 bases between the two ends.

This clonotype was detected a few times. The chain links TRBV20-1 to TRBJ1-6; D is unresolved. V was cut by 0 bases and J by 0 bases, with 9 bases left in between. The CDR3 contains 16 residues. CDR1 and CDR2 (germline): DFQATT, SNEGSKA (reference sequence). CDR3 in amino acids: CSAREQYSSYNSPLHF. Here the CDR3 DNA reads TGCAGTGCTAGAGAACAGTATAGCTCCTATAATTCACCCCTCCACTTT.

This clonotype has ten or more counts. V usage is TRBV15 and J usage is TRBJ2-7; D ambiguous. Trimming cost V 0 bases and J 3 bases, with 12 bases left between them. This CDR3 is 15 amino acids long. Germline V gene data show CDR1 as LNHNV and CDR2 as YYDKDF (reference sequence). CDR3 coding DNA: TGTGCCACCAGCAGAGATACCCAGTCGGACTACGAGCAGTACTTC. Encoded protein: CATSRDTQSDYEQYF. Combining the CDR3 with reference TRBV15 and TRBJ2-7 gives the whole variable domain DAMVIQNPRYQVTQFGKPVTLSCSQTLNHNVMYWYQQKSSQAPKLLFHYYDKDFNNEADTPDNFQSRRPNTSFCFLDIRSPGLGDTAMYLCATSRDTQSDYEQYFGPGTRLTVT.

The chain uses TRBV12-3 or TRBV12-4 and TRBJ2-5, with 8 nucleotides matching TRBD2. The J segment lost 5 bases and the V segment lost 2 bases, leaving 13 bases of the junction unmatched. The CDR3 has 17 residues. The CDR3 loop reads CASSLTRSGGPSETQYF. The CDR3 DNA reads as TGTGCCAGCAGTTTAACGAGAAGCGGGGGCCCCTCCGAGACCCAGTACTTC.

The chain recombines TRBV5-6 with TRBJ2-7; 10 nucleotides match TRBD2. J gave up 12 bases and V 5 bases, and 14 bases lay outside the gene matches. This CDR3 has 14 amino acids. CDR1 and CDR2 from the germline V gene are SGHDT and YYEEEE. CDR3 DNA: TGTGCCAGCAGTTCTCGGACTAGCGGCCGGGCTTGGTACTTC. Protein: CASSSRTSGRAWYF.

This clonotype was counted between two and nine times. One end of the junction varies from germline; a read error may be responsible. The V and J genes are TRBV5-5 and TRBJ1-1; TRBD1 might be the D (5 bases). Per germline, CDR1 SGHKS and CDR2 YYEKEE (reference sequence). The CDR3 runs 17 residues. As DNA, the CDR3 is TGCGCCAGCAGCCAAGGCGGGGGAAATGCGGCGAACACTGAAGCTTTCTTT. It encodes CASSQGGGNAANTEAFF. The variable domain in full, completed from reference TRBV5-5 and TRBJ1-1, reads DAGVTQSPTHLIKTRGQQVTLRCSPISGHKSVSWYQQVLGQGPQFIFQYYEKEERGRGNFPDRFSARQFPNYSSELNVNALLLGDSALYLCASSQGGGNAANTEAFFGQGTRLTVV.

V and J are TRBV6-6 and TRBJ1-4; D gene uncertain. Germline lookup yields CDR1 MNHNY and CDR2 SVGAGI (reference sequence). V lost 5 bases to trimming and J lost 8 bases, with 15 bases between them. The CDR3 loop spans 14 amino acids. CDR3 residues: CASSEGIFAEKLFF. CDR3 bases: TGTGCCAGCAGTGAAGGCATCTTCGCGGAAAAACTGTTTTTT.

V usage is TRBV20-1 and J usage is TRBJ2-7; D may be TRBD1 (5 bases). Looked up from germline, CDR1 is DFQATT and CDR2 is SNEGSKA (reference sequence). V lost 5 bases, J lost 2 bases, and 19 bases lay in between. There are 15 residues in the CDR3. CDR3 DNA: TGCAGTGCTCCCTCGACAGCGAGCTTACCCTACGAGCAGTACTTC. Its translation is CSAPSTASLPYEQYF.

The chain is built from TRBV20-1 and TRBJ1-2; 8 bases are shared with TRBD1. Germline assignment: CDR1 DFQATT and CDR2 SNEGSKA (reference sequence). CDR3 length equals 14 residues. V was pared by 1 base and J by 5 bases, with 6 bases of the junction left unmatched. This chain's CDR3 is CSARVGQGGYGYTF. CDR3 coding DNA: TGCAGTGCTAGAGTCGGACAGGGAGGGTATGGCTACACCTTC.

Remarks on this clonotype: The junction and the germline gene differ at one end; a read error may be behind it. The gene calls are TRBV10-3 and TRBJ1-4, with 11 bases fitting TRBD1. Germline CDR1 reads ENHRY; CDR2 reads SYGVKD. This CDR3 region has 15 residues. DNA for the CDR3: TGTGCCAGCAGTGCTCCGGGACAGGGGGGTGAAAAACTGTTTTTT. As protein: CASSAPGQGGEKLFF.

The sample holds a few counts of this clonotype. The chain is built from TRBV14 and TRBJ2-7; D is unclear. With 3 bases removed from V and 2 bases from J, the gap between germline ends came to 8 bases. Germline V gene lookup returns CDR1 SGHDN and CDR2 FVKESK. This CDR3 has 13 amino acids. As DNA, the CDR3 is TGTGCCAGCAGCCATTACCCTACCTACGAGCAGTACTTC. Translation: CASSHYPTYEQYF.

The chain uses TRBV5-6 and TRBJ2-7; tentative D call: TRBD2 (5 bases). CDR1 and CDR2 from the germline V gene are SGHDT and YYEEEE. This CDR3 comprises 13 residues. The V gene lost 3 bases and the J gene lost 5 bases, with 12 bases spanning the gap. CDR3 region: CASSWSRVHEQYF. Written as DNA, the CDR3 is TGTGCCAGCAGCTGGTCGAGGGTCCACGAGCAGTACTTC.

This chain connects TRBV10-3 to TRBJ1-1, with 10 bases lining up with TRBD1. The germline gives CDR1 ENHRY, CDR2 SYGVKD. V dropped 10 bases and J dropped 6; count of bases not matched to a gene: 14. The length of the CDR3 is 15 residues. CDR3 amino acids: CASSLGQGVFAEAFF. Here the CDR3 DNA reads TGTGCCAGCAGCCTCGGACAGGGGGTTTTCGCTGAAGCTTTCTTT.

The chain couples TRBV5-1 to TRBJ2-7; D might be TRBD1 (7 bases). The DNA end lines up better with TRBJ2-5; the J call may be wrong. In germline, CDR1 is SGHRS, CDR2 YFSETQ. The CDR3 has 16 amino acids. The CDR3 loop reads CASSLSPGGIAETQYF. In nucleotides, the CDR3 is TGCGCCAGCAGCTTGAGTCCAGGGGGGATTGCAGAGACCCAGTACTTC.

This clonotype has a handful of counts. The rearrangement joins TRBV2 to TRBJ2-7; 8 bases fit TRBD2. The CDR3 has 15 residues. The ends lost 6 bases at V and 1 base at J; junction bases unmatched: 8. Germline CDR1 and CDR2: SNHLY and FYNNEI. The CDR3 loop is CASSFPGTRSYEQYF. CDR3 DNA: TGTGCCAGCAGCTTCCCAGGGACTAGATCCTACGAGCAGTACTTC.

This chain uses TRBV2 with TRBJ2-5, with a possible D match to TRBD2 (6 bases). Near its end, the DNA agrees better with TRBJ2-1, so the J call may be wrong. CDR1 is SNHLY, CDR2 FYNNEI, per germline. The CDR3 consists of 14 residues. CDR3 sequence reads: CASSVIAAINEQFF. The CDR3 nucleotides read TGTGCCAGCAGTGTGATAGCGGCGATCAATGAGCAGTTCTTC.

This clonotype appeared many times. V usage is TRBV7-2 and J usage is TRBJ2-7; TRBD1 aligns across 7 bases. This CDR3 contains 13 residues. Germline values: CDR1 SGHTA, CDR2 FQGNSA. The V gene end was trimmed by 1 base and the J gene end by 6 bases; junction bases not matched to a gene: 3. The CDR3 DNA follows: TGTGCCAGCAGCTTAGTCAAGGGGGCCGAGCAGTACTTC. Translating gives CASSLVKGAEQYF. Together with reference TRBV7-2 and TRBJ2-7, the CDR3 gives the full variable domain: GAGVSQSPSNKVTEKGKDVELRCDPISGHTALYWYRQSLGQGLEFLIYFQGNSAPDKSGLPSDRFSAERTGGSVSTLTIQRTQQEDSAVYLCASSLVKGAEQYFGPGTRLTVT.

Many counts were recorded for this clonotype. The chain links TRBV7-3 to TRBJ1-2; the D is unclear. CDR1 SGHTA and CDR2 FQGTGA come from the germline V gene. The ends were cut back, 5 bases at V and 4 bases at J, with 8 bases in the middle. The CDR3 is made up of 12 amino acids. CDR3 sequence reads: CASSVDGYGYTF. DNA of the CDR3: TGTGCCAGCAGCGTAGACGGCTATGGCTACACCTTC. Together with reference TRBV7-3 and TRBJ1-2, the CDR3 gives the full variable domain: GAGVSQTPSNKVTEKGKYVELRCDPISGHTALYWYRQSLGQGPEFLIYFQGTGAADDSGLPNDRFFAVRPEGSVSTLKIQRTERGDSAVYLCASSVDGYGYTFGSGTRLTVV.

The V gene is TRBV20-1, the J gene TRBJ1-4; 7 nucleotides agree with TRBD1. CDR1 is DFQATT and CDR2 is SNEGSKA in the germline V gene (reference sequence). V lost 5 bases to trimming and J lost 4 bases; unmatched junction nucleotides: 4. This CDR3 has 13 amino acids. The CDR3 protein is CSAGGQDNEKLFF. CDR3 DNA: TGCAGTGCTGGAGGACAGGATAATGAAAAACTGTTTTTT.

This clonotype was counted many times. The chain carries TRBV7-2 and TRBJ1-6, with D uncertain. Trimming removed 4 bases at V and 5 bases at J, with 12 bases between. Per the germline V gene, CDR1 is SGHTA and CDR2 is FQGNSA. The CDR3 runs to 15 residues. CDR3 DNA: TGTGCCAGCAGCTCCGGTTTGAGGGATAATTCACCCCTCCACTTT. It encodes CASSSGLRDNSPLHF.

Remarks on this clonotype: In this CDR3 the conserved last residue, phenylalanine or tryptophan, is missing, so a read error is likely. The chain has TRBV29-1 and TRBJ1-1; no firm D call. V shed 4 bases and J shed 1 base, with 16 bases lying between them. Germline CDR1 SQVTM, CDR2 ANQGSEA. This CDR3 spans 15 amino acids. The CDR3 DNA is TGCAGCGTTGTGGGGTCAGGTTTGGGGAACACTGAAGCTTTCTTG. This translates into CSVVGSGLGNTEAFL.